This T cell receptor (beta chain) was obtained from a study of T cell responses to AZD1222 COVID-19 vaccine. Assay used: immunoSEQ multiplex PCR; TCRdb lists only in-frame clones, some missing. The sample has over 100,000 clones, over 75% seen once; the top ten hold about a fifth. Trimming cost V 6 bases and J 2 bases; bases outside gene matches: 10. The CDR3 has 18 residues. CDR1 and CDR2 from the germline V gene are MNHEY and SVGEGT. The chain employs TRBV6-2 or TRBV6-3 and TRBJ1-6; 10 bases are shared with TRBD1. The sequence was collected from an adult in good health. The source was peripheral blood, collected on day 0 of AZD1222 vaccination. The CDR3 reads CASSNAGQGVTYNSPLHF. The CDR3 DNA sequence: TGTGCCAGCAGCAACGCCGGACAGGGGGTCACCTATAATTCACCCCTCCACTTT.